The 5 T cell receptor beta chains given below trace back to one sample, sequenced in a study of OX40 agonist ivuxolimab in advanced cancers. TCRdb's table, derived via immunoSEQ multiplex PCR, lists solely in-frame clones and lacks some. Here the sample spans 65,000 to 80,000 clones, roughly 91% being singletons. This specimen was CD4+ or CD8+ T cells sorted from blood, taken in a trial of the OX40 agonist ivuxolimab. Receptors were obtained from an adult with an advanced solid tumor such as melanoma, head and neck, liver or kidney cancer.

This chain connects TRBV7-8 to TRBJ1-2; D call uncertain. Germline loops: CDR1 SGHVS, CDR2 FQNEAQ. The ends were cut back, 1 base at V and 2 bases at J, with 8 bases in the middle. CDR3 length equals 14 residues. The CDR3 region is CASSLDLGNYGYTF. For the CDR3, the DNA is TGTGCCAGCAGCTTAGATCTGGGGAACTATGGCTACACCTTC.

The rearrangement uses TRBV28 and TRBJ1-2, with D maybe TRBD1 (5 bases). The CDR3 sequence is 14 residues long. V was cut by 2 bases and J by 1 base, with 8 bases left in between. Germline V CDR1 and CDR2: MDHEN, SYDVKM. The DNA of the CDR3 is TGTGCCAGCAGTTTAGGGGGAGGTAACTATGGCTACACCTTC. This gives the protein CASSLGGGNYGYTF.

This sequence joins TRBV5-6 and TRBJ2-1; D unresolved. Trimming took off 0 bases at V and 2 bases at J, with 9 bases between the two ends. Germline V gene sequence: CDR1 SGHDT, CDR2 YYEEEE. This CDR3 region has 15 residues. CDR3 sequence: CASSLGPNPYNEQFF. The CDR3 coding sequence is TGTGCCAGCAGCTTGGGACCAAACCCCTACAATGAGCAGTTCTTC. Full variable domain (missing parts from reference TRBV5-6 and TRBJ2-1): DAGVTQSPTHLIKTRGQQVTLRCSPKSGHDTVSWYQQALGQGPQFIFQYYEEEERQRGNFPDRFSGHQFPNYSSELNVNALLLGDSALYLCASSLGPNPYNEQFFGPGTRLTVL.

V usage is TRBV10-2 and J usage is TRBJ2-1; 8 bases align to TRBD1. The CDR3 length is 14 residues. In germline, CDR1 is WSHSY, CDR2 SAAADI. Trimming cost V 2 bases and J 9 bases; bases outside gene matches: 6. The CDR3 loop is CASSEQGASGEQFF. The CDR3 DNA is TGCGCCAGCAGTGAGCAGGGGGCGTCAGGTGAGCAGTTCTTC.

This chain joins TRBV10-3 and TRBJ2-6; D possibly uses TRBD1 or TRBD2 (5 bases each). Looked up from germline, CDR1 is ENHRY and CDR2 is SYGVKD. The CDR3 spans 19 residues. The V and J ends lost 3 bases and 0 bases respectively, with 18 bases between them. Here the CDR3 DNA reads TGTGCCATCAGTGATATAGAGGGGCTAAAAATCTCTGGGGCCAACGTCCTGACTTTC. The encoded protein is CAISDIEGLKISGANVLTF.